This TCR beta chain is from a study of blood T cell repertoires in COVID-19. Overall study context: Collection of acute and convalescent COVID-19 samples took place in the United States, Italy and Spain. T cells, B-cell-depleted T cells, or PBMCs provided the cDNA or gDNA that served as material.

Patients at the Seattle site were enrolled during active infection and followed longitudinally. Authors' methods: Estimation of nucleated cell counts was performed using reference gene primer amplification. Clones were read by immunoSEQ multiplex PCR, and TCRdb kept only the in-frame ones, dropping some. V and J calls and clone size come straight from that table; D and trimming were deduced from the DNA. This table holds fewer than 200,000 clones, approximately 87% found once. The sequence was obtained from a woman aged 70 to 79 with COVID-19, enrolled during active disease. Specimen: peripheral blood.

This CDR3 is CASSHHQPQHF. DNA for the CDR3: TGTGCCAGCAGCCATCATCAGCCCCAGCATTTT. J is TRBJ1-5 and V is TRBV28; D unresolved. The ends were cut back, 6 bases at V and 5 bases at J, with 5 bases in the middle. Germline CDR1 MDHEN, CDR2 SYDVKM. This CDR3 spans 11 amino acids.